The TCR beta chain described here comes from a study of CD8+ T cells in alopecia areata. At the level of the study: Tofacitinib dosing lasted 6 to 18 months, which was then followed by 6 months off drug.

This clone was seen more than once but under ten times. Antigen: not known. As the sequencing template, cDNA was produced by extracting RNA and reverse transcribing it. Profiled with immunoSEQ multiplex PCR; TCRdb holds only in-frame clones, not every one. The data hold 150,000 to 250,000 clones, with roughly 64% observed a single time. As for treatment: oral pan-JAK inhibitor, 5-10 mg twice daily. Both peripheral blood and punch biopsies of lesional scalp skin were obtained from patients who had alopecia areata. Germline trimming cut 8 bases from V and 0 bases from J; bases unmatched to any gene: 4. CDR3 length: 12 residues. CDR1 is SQVTM and CDR2 is ANQGSEA in the germline V gene. Findings and limits, study-wide: Elevated clonality characterized lesional scalp relative to normal scalp, particularly in alopecia totalis/universalis.

The V call is TRBV29-1, the J call TRBJ2-7; 7 bases are shared with TRBD1. The receptor's source is a human donor with alopecia areata. The input for sequencing was CD4+ T cells sorted from blood, taken at week 24, from a patient treated with tofacitinib. The CDR3 DNA is TGCAGCACGGGACAGAGCTCCTACGAGCAGTACTTC. Its protein is CSTGQSSYEQYF.